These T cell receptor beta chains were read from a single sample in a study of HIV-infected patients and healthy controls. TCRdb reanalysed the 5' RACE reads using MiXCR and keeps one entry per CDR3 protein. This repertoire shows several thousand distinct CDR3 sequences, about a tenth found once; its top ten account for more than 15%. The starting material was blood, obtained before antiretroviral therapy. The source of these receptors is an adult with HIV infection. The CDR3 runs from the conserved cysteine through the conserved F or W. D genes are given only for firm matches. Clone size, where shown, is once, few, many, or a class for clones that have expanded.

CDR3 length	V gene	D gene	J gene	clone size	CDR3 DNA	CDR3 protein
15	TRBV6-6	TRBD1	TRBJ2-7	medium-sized	TGTGCCAGCAGGAGGTCTAGGACAGGGACCTACGAGCAGTACTTC	CASRRSRTGTYEQYF
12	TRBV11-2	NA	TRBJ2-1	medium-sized	TGTGCCAGCAGCCAAGCGGAGAATGAGCAGTTCTTC	CASSQAENEQFF
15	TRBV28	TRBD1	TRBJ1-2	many	TGTGCCAGCAGCCCCTACTCACAGGGGGCCTATGGCTACACCTTC	CASSPYSQGAYGYTF
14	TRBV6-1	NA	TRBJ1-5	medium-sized	TGTGCCAGCAGTGCTGGCAGGGTCGATCAGCCCCAGCATTTT	CASSAGRVDQPQHF
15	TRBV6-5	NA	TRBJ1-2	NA	TGTGCCAGCAGGCCTCTTACAGGGTATACCTATGGCTACACCTTC	CASRPLTGYTYGYTF
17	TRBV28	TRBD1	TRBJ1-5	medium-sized	TGTGCCAGCAGTGCGTTCGACAGGGGGTTGACTAATCAGCCCCAGCATTTT	CASSAFDRGLTNQPQHF
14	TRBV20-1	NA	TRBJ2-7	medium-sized	TGCAGTGCTAGAGCGGAGGGGGCGCAAATCGAGCAGTACTTC	CSARAEGAQIEQYF
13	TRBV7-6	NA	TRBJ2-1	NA	TGTGCCAGCAGCCCGACAGATTACAATGAGCAGTTCTTC	CASSPTDYNEQFF
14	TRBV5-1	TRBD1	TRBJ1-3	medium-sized	TGCGCCAGCAGCTTGAGCAGGGGGGCAAACACCATATATTTT	CASSLSRGANTIYF
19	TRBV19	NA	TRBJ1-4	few	TGTGCCAGTAGTATAGAGCCCCCCCGGTGGGGCGCAACTAATGAAAAACTGTTTTTT	CASSIEPPRWGATNEKLFF
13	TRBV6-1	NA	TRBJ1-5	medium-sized	TGTGCCAGCAGTGAAGAGGGGAACCAGCCCCAGCATTTT	CASSEEGNQPQHF
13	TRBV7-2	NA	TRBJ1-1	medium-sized	TGTGCCAGCAGCTTAAGGCTTAACACTGAAGCTTTCTTT	CASSLRLNTEAFF
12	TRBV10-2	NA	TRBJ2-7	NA	TGCGCCAGCAGTGAGTACGGTTACGAGCAGTACTTC	CASSEYGYEQYF
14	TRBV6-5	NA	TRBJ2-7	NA	TGTGCCAGCAGTCCAGTCGACGGGCCCTACGAGCAGTACTTC	CASSPVDGPYEQYF
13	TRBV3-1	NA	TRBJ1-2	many	TGTGCCAGCAGCCAAGACAGGGCTCGAGGCTACACCTTC	CASSQDRARGYTF
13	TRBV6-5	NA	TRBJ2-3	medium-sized	TGTGCCAGCCTAAATCACGGCACAGATACGCAGTATTTT	CASLNHGTDTQYF
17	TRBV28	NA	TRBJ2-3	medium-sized	TGTGCCAGCAGTTTGCGGGGAATCTACCAGCCGGGGGGCACGCAGTATTTT	CASSLRGIYQPGGTQYF
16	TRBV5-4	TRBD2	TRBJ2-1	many	TGTGCCAGCAGCTTGGCATACGGGGGGGCGGGGAATGAGCAGTTCTTC	CASSLAYGGAGNEQFF
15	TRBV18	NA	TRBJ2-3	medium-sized	TGTGCCAGCTCACCACCGACAGCTAGCACAGATACGCAGTATTTT	CASSPPTASTDTQYF
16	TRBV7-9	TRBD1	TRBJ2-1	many	TGTGCCAGCAGCTTTCGACAGGGGTTAGACTACAATGAGCAGTTCTTC	CASSFRQGLDYNEQFF
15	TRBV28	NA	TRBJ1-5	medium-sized	TGTGCCAGCAGCCCTCAAAGGGGGAGCAATCAGCCCCAGCATTTT	CASSPQRGSNQPQHF
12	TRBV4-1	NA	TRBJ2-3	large	TGCGCCAGCAGCCCGGACACAGATACGCAGTATTTT	CASSPDTDTQYF
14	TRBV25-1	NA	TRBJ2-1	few	TGTGCCACGCTACCCGGGACGGTTTGGAATGAGCAGTTCTTC	CATLPGTVWNEQFF
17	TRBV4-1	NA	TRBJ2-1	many	TGCGCCAGCAGCCCCCCAGAAGGGCGGAGCTCCTACAATGAGCAGTTCTTC	CASSPPEGRSSYNEQFF
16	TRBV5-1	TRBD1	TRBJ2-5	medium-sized	TGCGCCAGCAGCTTTGGACAGGGAGTTCGCCAAGAGACCCAGTACTTC	CASSFGQGVRQETQYF
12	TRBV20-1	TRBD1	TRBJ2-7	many	TGCAGTGCGCAGGGACAGGGATACGAGCAGTACTTC	CSAQGQGYEQYF
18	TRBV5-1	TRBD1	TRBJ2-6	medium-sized	TGCGCCAGCACCGTGAGACAGGGGGCGATTGGTGGGGCCAACGTCCTGACTTTC	CASTVRQGAIGGANVLTF
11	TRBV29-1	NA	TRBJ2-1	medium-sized	TGCAGCGTTGAACATTTCGATGAGCAGTTCTTC	CSVEHFDEQFF
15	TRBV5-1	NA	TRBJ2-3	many	TGCGCCAGCATACGGGACACGCCAGCGACAGATACGCAGTATTTT	CASIRDTPATDTQYF
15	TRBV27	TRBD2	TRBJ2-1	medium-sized	TGTGCCAGCAGTTTAGGGGGGGTATTCTACAATGAGCAGTTCTTC	CASSLGGVFYNEQFF
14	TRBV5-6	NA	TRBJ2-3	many	TGTGCCAGCAGCGTTCAGGGTCGCCCAGATACGCAGTATTTT	CASSVQGRPDTQYF
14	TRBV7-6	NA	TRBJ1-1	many	TGTGCCAGCAGGACCGGTCTTCAGGGCACTGAAGCTTTCTTT	CASRTGLQGTEAFF
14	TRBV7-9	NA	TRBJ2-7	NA	TGTGCCAGCAGCTTAGAACTAGGAGCCTACGAGCAGTACTTC	CASSLELGAYEQYF
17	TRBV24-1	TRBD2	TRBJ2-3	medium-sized	TGTGCCACCAGTGATTTGGGACTAGCGGGAGTAACAGATACGCAGTATTTT	CATSDLGLAGVTDTQYF
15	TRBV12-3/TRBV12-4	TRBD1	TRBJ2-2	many	TGTGCCAGCACCCTTTTGGACAGGGAAGCCGGGGAGCTGTTTTTT	CASTLLDREAGELFF
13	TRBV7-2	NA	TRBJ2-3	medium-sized	TGTGCCAGCAGCCGCCGGACCACAGATACGCAGTATTTT	CASSRRTTDTQYF
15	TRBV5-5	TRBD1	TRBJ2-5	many	TGTGCCAGCAGCTTGGAGGACAGGGGTCTCGAGACCCAGTACTTC	CASSLEDRGLETQYF
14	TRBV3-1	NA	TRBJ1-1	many	TGTGCCAGCAGCCAAGTTTTAGGCTCCACTCTCGCTTTCTTT	CASSQVLGSTLAFF
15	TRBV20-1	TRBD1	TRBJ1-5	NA	TGCAGTGCTAGAGAGAAACAGGGGGCAAATCAGCCCCAGCATTTT	CSAREKQGANQPQHF
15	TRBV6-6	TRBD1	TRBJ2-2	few	TGTGCCAGCAATTATGGGGACAGGGACACCGGGGAGCTGTTTTTT	CASNYGDRDTGELFF
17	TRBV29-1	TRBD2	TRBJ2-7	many	TGCAGCGTTTGGGACGTAGCGGGAGGAGGGAGCTCCTACGAGCAGTACTTC	CSVWDVAGGGSSYEQYF
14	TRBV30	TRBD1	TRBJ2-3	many	TGTGCCTGGAGTCGCCAGGGGGCTTTGGATACGCAGTATTTT	CAWSRQGALDTQYF
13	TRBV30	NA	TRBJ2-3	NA	TGTGCCACCCGGCGGGACAGCACAGATACGCAGTATTTT	CATRRDSTDTQYF
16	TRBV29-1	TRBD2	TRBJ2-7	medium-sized	TGCAGCGTTGAATACCCGGCTAGCGGAAACTCCTACGAGCAGTACTTC	CSVEYPASGNSYEQYF
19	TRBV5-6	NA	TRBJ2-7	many	TGTGCCAGCAGCTTGGGGGCAACGGTCCCGCGGGCGGGCCTCTACGAGCAGTACTTC	CASSLGATVPRAGLYEQYF
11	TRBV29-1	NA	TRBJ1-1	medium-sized	TGCAGCGTTGAAGATCACAATAGGGCTTTCTTT	CSVEDHNRAFF
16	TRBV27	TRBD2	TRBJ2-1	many	TGTGCCAGCAGTTCCAATCTAGCGGGAGTGGGAAATGAGCAGTTCTTC	CASSSNLAGVGNEQFF
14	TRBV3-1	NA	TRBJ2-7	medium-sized	TGTGCCAGCAGCCAAAACCTGCAGGGCTACGAGCAGTACTTC	CASSQNLQGYEQYF
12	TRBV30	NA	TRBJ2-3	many	TGTGCCTGGAGTGAGGGGCTAGATACGCAGTATTTT	CAWSEGLDTQYF
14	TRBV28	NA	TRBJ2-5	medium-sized	TGTGCCAGCAGTTTATTCATACTGGGGGAGACCCAGTACTTC	CASSLFILGETQYF
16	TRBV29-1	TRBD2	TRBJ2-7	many	TGCAGCGTTGCCGTCGGGGCGGGGGACCTTCGGTACGAGCAGTACTTC	CSVAVGAGDLRYEQYF
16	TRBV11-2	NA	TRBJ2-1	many	TGTGCCAGCAGCTTAGAAGCCCCACTCTTCTACAATGAGCAGTTCTTC	CASSLEAPLFYNEQFF
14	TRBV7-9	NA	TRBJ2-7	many	TGTGCCAGCAGCCGCGGACCTCCGGGGCTCGAGCAGTACTTC	CASSRGPPGLEQYF
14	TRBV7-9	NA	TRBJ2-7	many	TGTGCCAGCAGCTCCCGGGACAAGCCCTACGAGCAGTACTTC	CASSSRDKPYEQYF
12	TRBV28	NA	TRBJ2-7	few	TGTGCCAGCAGCCAGGGTACCTACGAGCAGTACTTC	CASSQGTYEQYF
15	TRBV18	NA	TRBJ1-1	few	TGTGCCAGCTCACCACCCGGGACAATGAACACTGAAGCTTTCTTT	CASSPPGTMNTEAFF
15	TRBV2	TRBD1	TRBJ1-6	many	TGTGCCACCCAGGAGACCGGGACAGAAAATTCACCCCTCCACTTT	CATQETGTENSPLHF